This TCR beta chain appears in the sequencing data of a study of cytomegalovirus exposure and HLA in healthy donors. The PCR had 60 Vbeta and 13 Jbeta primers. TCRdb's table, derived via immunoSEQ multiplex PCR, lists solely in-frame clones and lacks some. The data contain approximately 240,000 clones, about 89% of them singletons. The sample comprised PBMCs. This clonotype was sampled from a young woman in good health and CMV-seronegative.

The CDR3 DNA sequence: TGTGCCAGCAGCTTAGCGCAGTACCCCTCCTACGAGCAGTACTTC. It codes for CASSLAQYPSYEQYF. The J gene is TRBJ2-7, the V gene TRBV7-2; D gene ambiguous. Germline loops: CDR1 SGHTA, CDR2 FQGNSA. CDR3 length: 15 residues. V dropped 0 bases and J dropped 0 bases, with 9 bases sitting between them.